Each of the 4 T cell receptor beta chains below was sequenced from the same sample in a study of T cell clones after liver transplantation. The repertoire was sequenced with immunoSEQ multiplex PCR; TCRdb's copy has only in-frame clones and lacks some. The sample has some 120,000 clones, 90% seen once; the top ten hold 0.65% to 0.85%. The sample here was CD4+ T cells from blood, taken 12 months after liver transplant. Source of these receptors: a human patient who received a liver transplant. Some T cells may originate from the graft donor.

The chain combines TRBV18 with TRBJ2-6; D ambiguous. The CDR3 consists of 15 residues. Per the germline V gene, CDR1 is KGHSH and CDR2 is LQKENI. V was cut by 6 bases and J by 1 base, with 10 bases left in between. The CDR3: CASSPPLSGANVLTF. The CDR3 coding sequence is TGTGCCAGCTCCCCCCCGCTTTCTGGGGCCAACGTCCTGACTTTC.

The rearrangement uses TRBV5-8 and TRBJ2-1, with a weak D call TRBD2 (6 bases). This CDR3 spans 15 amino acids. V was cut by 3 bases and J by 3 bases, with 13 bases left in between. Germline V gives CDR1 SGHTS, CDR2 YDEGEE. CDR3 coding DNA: TGTGCCAGCAGCTCGGGGACTGTGCGCTACAATGAGCAGTTCTTC. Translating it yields CASSSGTVRYNEQFF.

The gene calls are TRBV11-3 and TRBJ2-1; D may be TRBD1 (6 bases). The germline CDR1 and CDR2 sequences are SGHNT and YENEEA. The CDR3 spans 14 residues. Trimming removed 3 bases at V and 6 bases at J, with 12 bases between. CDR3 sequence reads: CASSFAGTINEQFF. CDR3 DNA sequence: TGTGCCAGCAGCTTCGCCGGGACAATCAATGAGCAGTTCTTC.

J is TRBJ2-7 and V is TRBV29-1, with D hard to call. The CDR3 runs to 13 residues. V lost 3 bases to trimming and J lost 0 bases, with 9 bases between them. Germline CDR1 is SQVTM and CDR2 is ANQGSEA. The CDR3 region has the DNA TGCAGCGTTGAGGATCGAGACTCCTACGAGCAGTACTTC. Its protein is CSVEDRDSYEQYF.